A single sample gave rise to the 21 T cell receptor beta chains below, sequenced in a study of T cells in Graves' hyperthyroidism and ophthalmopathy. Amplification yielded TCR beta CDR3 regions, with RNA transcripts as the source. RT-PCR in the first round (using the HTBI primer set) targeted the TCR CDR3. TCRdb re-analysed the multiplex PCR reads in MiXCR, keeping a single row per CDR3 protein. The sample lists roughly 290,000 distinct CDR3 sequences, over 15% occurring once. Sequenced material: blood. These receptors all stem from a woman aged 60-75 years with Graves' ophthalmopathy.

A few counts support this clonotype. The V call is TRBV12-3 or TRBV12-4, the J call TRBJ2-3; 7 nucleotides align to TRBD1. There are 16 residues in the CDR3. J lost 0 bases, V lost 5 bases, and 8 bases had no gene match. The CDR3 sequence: CASSGWDRTSTDTQYF. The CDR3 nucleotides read TGTGCCAGCAGTGGATGGGACAGAACAAGCACAGATACGCAGTATTTT.

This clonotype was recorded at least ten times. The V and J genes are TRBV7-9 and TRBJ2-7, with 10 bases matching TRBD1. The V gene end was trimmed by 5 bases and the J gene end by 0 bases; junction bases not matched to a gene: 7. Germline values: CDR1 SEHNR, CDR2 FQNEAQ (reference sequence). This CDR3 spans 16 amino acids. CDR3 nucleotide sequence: TGTGCCAGCAGCAACCGGGACAGGGGTGGCTCCTACGAGCAGTACTTC. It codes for CASSNRDRGGSYEQYF. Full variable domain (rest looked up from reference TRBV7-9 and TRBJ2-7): DTGVSQNPRHKITKRGQNVTFRCDPISEHNRLYWYRQTLGQGPEFLTYFQNEAQLEKSRLLSDRFSAERPKGSFSTLEIQRTEQGDSAMYLCASSNRDRGGSYEQYFGPGTRLTVT.

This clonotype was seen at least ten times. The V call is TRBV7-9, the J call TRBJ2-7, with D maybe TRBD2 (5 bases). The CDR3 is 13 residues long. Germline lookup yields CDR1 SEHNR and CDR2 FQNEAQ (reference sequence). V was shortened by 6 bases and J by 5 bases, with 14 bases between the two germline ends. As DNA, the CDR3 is TGTGCCAGCAGAAACGGGATCTTAGACGAGCAGTACTTC. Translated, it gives CASRNGILDEQYF. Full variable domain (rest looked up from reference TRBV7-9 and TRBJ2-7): DTGVSQNPRHKITKRGQNVTFRCDPISEHNRLYWYRQTLGQGPEFLTYFQNEAQLEKSRLLSDRFSAERPKGSFSTLEIQRTEQGDSAMYLCASRNGILDEQYFGPGTRLTVT.

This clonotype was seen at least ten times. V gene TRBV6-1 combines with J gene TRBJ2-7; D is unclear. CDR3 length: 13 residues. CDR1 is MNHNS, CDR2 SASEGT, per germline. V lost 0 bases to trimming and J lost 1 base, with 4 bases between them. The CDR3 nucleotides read TGTGCCAGCAGTGAAGCCAGGTCCTACGAGCAGTACTTC. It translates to CASSEARSYEQYF.

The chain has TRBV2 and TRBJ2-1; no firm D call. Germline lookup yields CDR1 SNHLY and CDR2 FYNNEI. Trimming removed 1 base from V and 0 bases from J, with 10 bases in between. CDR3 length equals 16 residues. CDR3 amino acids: CASSEGEASSYNEQFF. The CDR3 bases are TGTGCCAGCAGTGAAGGTGAAGCAAGCTCCTACAATGAGCAGTTCTTC.

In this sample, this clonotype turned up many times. This chain's CDR3 is CSATHRAGGVGNIQYF. For the CDR3, the DNA is TGCAGTGCCACCCACCGAGCGGGAGGGGTCGGAAACATTCAGTACTTC. The chain joins TRBV20-1 to TRBJ2-4; 10 bases are shared with TRBD2. The CDR3 extends over 16 amino acids. V was clipped by 6 bases and J by 6 bases; unmatched bases: 14. From germline, CDR1 is DFQATT and CDR2 SNEGSKA (reference sequence).

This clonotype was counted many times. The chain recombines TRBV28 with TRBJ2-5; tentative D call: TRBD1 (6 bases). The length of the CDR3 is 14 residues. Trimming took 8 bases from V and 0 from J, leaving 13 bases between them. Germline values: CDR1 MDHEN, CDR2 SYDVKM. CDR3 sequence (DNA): TGTGCCAGCCAAAGAAGGGGGTACCAAGAGACCCAGTACTTC. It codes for CASQRRGYQETQYF.

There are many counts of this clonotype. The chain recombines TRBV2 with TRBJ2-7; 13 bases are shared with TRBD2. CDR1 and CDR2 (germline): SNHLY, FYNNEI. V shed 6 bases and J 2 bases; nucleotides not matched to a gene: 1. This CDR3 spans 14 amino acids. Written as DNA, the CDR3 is TGTGCCAGCAGGGGGACTAGCGGGACCTACGAGCAGTACTTC. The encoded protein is CASRGTSGTYEQYF. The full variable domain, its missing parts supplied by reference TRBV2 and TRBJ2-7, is EPEVTQTPSHQVTQMGQEVILRCVPISNHLYFYWYRQILGQKVEFLVSFYNNEISEKSEIFDDQFSVERPDGSNFTLKIRSTKLEDSAMYFCASRGTSGTYEQYFGPGTRLTVT.

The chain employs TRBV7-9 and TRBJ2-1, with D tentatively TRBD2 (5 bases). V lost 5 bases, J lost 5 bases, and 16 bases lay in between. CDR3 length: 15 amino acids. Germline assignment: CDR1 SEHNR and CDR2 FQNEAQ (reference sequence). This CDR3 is CASSPRGAVNNEQFF. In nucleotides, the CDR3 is TGTGCCAGCAGCCCCCGGGGAGCGGTTAACAATGAGCAGTTCTTC.

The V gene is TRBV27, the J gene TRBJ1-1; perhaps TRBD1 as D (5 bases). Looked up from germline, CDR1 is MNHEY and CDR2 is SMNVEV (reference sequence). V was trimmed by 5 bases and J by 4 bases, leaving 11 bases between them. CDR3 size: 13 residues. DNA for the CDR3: TGTGCCAGCAGTCTCAGGGAGGGCACTGAAGCTTTCTTT. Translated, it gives CASSLREGTEAFF.

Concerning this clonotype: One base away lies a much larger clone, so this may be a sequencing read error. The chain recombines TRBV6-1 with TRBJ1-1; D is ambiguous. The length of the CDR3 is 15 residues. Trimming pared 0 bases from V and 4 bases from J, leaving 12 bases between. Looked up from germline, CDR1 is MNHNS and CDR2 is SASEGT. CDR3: CASSEARQMSTEAFF. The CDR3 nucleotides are TGTGCCAGCAGTGAAGCGCGGCAGATGAGCACTGAAGCTTTCTTT.

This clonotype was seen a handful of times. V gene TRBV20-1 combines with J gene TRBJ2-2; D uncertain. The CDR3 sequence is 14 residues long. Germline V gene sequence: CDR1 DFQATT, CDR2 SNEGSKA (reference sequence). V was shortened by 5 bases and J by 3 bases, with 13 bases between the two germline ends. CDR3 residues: CSAAGDRDTGELFF. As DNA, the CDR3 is TGCAGTGCTGCTGGGGATCGCGACACCGGGGAGCTGTTTTTT.

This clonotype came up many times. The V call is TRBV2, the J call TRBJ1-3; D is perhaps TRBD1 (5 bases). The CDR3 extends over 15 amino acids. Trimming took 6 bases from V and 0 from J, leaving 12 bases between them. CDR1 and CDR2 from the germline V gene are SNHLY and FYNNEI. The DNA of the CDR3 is TGTGCCAGCAGGACAGACCGAAACTCTGGAAACACCATATATTTT. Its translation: CASRTDRNSGNTIYF.

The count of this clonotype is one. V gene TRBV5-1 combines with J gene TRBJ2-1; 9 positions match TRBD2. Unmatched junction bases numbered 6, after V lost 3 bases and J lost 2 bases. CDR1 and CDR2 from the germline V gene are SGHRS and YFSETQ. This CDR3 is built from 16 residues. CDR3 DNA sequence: TGCGCCAGCAGCTGGGCCGGGACTAGCCCCTACAATGAGCAGTTCTTC. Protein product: CASSWAGTSPYNEQFF.

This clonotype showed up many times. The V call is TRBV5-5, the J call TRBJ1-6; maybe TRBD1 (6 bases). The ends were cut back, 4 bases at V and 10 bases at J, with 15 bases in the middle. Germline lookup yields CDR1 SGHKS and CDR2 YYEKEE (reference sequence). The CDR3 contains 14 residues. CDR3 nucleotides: TGTGCCAGCAGCCCGGGGCAGGGGACGTCACCCCTCCACTTT. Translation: CASSPGQGTSPLHF.

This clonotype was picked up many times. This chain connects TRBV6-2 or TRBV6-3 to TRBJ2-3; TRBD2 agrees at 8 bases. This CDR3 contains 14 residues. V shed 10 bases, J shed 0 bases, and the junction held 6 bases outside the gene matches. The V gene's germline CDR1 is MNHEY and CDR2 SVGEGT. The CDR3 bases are TGTGCCACCCTCGGGAGGGCCAGCACAGATACGCAGTATTTT. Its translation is CATLGRASTDTQYF.

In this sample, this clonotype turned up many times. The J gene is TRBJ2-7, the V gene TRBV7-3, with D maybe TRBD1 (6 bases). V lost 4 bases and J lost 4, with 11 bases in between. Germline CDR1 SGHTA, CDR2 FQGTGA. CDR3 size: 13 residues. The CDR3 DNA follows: TGTGCCAGCAGCTCTGGACAGCCTTACGAGCAGTACTTC. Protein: CASSSGQPYEQYF.

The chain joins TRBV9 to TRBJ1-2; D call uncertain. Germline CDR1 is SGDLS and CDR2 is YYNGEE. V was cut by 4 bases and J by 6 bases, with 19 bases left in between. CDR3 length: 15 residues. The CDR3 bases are TGTGCCAGCAGCAAAGCAGGAGGAGGAGCTGATGGCTACACCTTC. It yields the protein CASSKAGGGADGYTF.

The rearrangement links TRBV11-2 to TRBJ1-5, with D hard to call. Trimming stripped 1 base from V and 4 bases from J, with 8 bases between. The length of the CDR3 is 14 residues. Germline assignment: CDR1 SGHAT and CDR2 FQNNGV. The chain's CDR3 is CASSLVLRNQPQHF. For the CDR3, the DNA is TGTGCCAGCAGCTTAGTACTGAGAAATCAGCCCCAGCATTTT.

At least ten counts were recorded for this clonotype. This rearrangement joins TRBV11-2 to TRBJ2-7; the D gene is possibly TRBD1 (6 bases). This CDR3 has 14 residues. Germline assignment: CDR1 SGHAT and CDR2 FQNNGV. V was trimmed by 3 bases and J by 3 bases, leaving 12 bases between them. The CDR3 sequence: CASSFEGTIYEQYF. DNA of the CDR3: TGTGCCAGCAGCTTCGAGGGGACAATCTACGAGCAGTACTTC.

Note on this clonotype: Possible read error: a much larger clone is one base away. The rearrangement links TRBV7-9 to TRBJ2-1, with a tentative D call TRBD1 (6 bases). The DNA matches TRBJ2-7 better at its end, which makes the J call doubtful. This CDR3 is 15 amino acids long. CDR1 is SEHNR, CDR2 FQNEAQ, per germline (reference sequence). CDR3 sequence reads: CASSWAGQGYNEQYF. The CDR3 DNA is TGTGCCAGCAGCTGGGCTGGCCAGGGGTACAATGAGCAGTACTTC.